This T cell receptor beta chain was found in a study of cytomegalovirus exposure and HLA in healthy donors (dated by TCRdb to between 2016 and 2019). Some background on the complete study: An earlier analysis of 587 of the donors reported more than 250 Gb of sequence data and some 100 million unique TCR beta sequences from 190 million or so T cells. An early release covering around 630 HLA-typed donors comprised roughly 300 gigabases of sequencing data and approximately 80 million unique TCR sequences. Of the roughly 430 genotyped donors, about 84% fell in the genetic ancestry cluster associated with self-reported Caucasian donors. The study aimed to test whether cataloging public T cell receptors could reveal signatures of past pathogen exposure. The T cell repertoires of 666 subjects were profiled by immunosequencing and related to cytomegalovirus serostatus. A separate validation cohort of 100 to 150 different subjects was used in addition to the 666-subject first cohort. High-throughput TCR immunosequencing, statistical association of individual TCRs with disease status, and machine learning were combined to predict cytomegalovirus infection status. In a later analysis, previously published TCR beta repertoires from about 670 donors were re-analyzed and high-resolution HLA genotyping was added so that TCR occurrence patterns could be studied. Rather than drawing on any new phenotypic data, the later analysis identified candidate immune exposures from TCR beta sequences and the way those sequences occurred across donors. An earlier analysis of fewer than 700 of the donors applied high-throughput TCR beta sequencing to assess whether each TCR beta V gene segment acted as functional or pseudogenic. Alongside the repertoire data, information on donor age, sex, ethnicity and CMV serostatus was compiled. Genome-wide SNP genotypes for about 65% of the roughly 670 donors were used in a later genetic analysis, which treated that subset as a discovery cohort. All discovery cohort repertoires had been generated on a single sequencing platform. HLA typing covered class I and class II loci at four-digit resolution. The number of donors typed differed by locus, with roughly 620-640 for A, B, C, DRB1 and DQB1, 522 for DQA1, over 600 for DPA1, and 450 to 480 for DPB1. Roughly 5 DR-DQ haplotypes were handled as single units for association and clustering because linkage in the cohort was strong. On average, roughly 250,000 unique TCR beta nucleotide sequences were sequenced per donor among 398 genotyped donors of the cohort, with roughly 18% of those sequences being non-productive. Study-wide conclusions, independent of this receptor: A group of highly shared sequence variants was considered likely to be a technical artifact of the sequencing pipeline. In vitro tests confirmed that a few of the cytomegalovirus-associated TCR beta chains recognize cytomegalovirus antigens. A later genetic analysis reported fewer N-insertions in productive TCRs among donors in an Asian-associated ancestry cluster than the approximately 700-donor mean. Because the 87-base-pair reads could not distinguish some IMGT-functional V segments, including TRBV6-2 and TRBV6-3, those segments were excluded. Most TCR sequences were observed very rarely across donors, whereas some public TCRs were present in many individuals. According to the authors, the approach could potentially be generalized to other disease states and immunological phenotypes. In a later analysis, HLA-associated TCR beta chains were found to be more clonally expanded and to have lower generation probabilities than equally common non-associated chains. V-gene and J-gene trimming of TCR beta chains was associated with a missense DCLRE1C variant in a later genetic analysis, and the association was replicated in an independent cohort. Sequencing depth was assumed to be roughly uniform across donors in the presence/absence analyses, though that assumption may not hold. CMV serostatus was the only immune exposure information available for the cohort. Assigning TCR associations to individual alleles was difficult when HLA alleles, especially DR and DQ, strongly co-occurred. HLA typing was unavailable for some donors at each locus, so association tests used only the typed subset. The study gave a list of about 160 TCR beta chains associated with cytomegalovirus. In an earlier analysis of several hundred of the donors, most TCR beta V segments were observed in productive rearrangements about 87% or about 30% of the time, broadly matching IMGT annotations. Only TCR beta chains were sequenced in this cohort, and the absence of alpha or paired-chain data limited detectable features. According to a later analysis, parvovirus B19, influenza, CMV and Epstein-Barr virus appeared linked to several top co-occurrence clusters. A later analysis found that TCR association rates varied across HLA loci, with DRB1 alleles showing the most associated TCRs and HLA-C alleles the fewest. Correlated functional status among segregating V segments might reflect linkage disequilibrium, but an unknown experimental factor could not be ruled out. A further reported finding was that TCR beta sequences accurately predicted the HLA-A and HLA-B alleles for most subjects in the first cohort. In both the original and validation cohorts, the classifier was reported to diagnose cytomegalovirus status with high specificity and sensitivity. Because counts were too low, seventeen rarely observed V segments, including chromosome 9 orphons, were excluded from the earlier analysis of 500 to 700 of the donors. At a false discovery rate of 0.05, a later analysis linked under 20,000 TCR beta sequences to specific HLA alleles. According to a later analysis, most CMV-associated TCR beta chains appeared to be HLA-restricted, and the HLA associations seemed to be driven largely by CMV exposure.

Library preparation was by the immunoSEQ multiplex PCR assay. For the multiplex PCR, a mixture combining 60 forward primers for TCR Vbeta segments and 13 reverse primers for TCR Jbeta segments was used. The CDR3 region of rearranged TCR beta genes was amplified from genomic DNA with a multiplex PCR assay. On the Illumina HiSeq System, the amplified TCR beta libraries were sequenced as 87-base-pair reads. The authors' pipeline ran thus. Across the 600 to 700 repertoires, a later analysis counted about 81 million unique TCR beta chains, 8.5 million to 12 million of which were shared by at least two donors. To remove PCR and sequencing errors, raw reads were error-corrected and collapsed into unique sequences using a nearest-neighbor algorithm that merged closely related sequences. Alignment of CDR3 sequences to IMGT reference sequences was used to assign V, D and J gene segments. For a sequence to be retained, at least a six-nucleotide match to both a V gene segment and a J gene segment was required. A rearrangement counted as productive if the CDR3 had no stop codons and remained in frame with V and J, and every other rearrangement counted as non-productive. Following IMGT convention, CDR3 was defined as the stretch from the second conserved V-encoded cysteine to the conserved J-encoded phenylalanine. Sequences without an unambiguous match to a single V gene segment were excluded from the earlier analysis of about 640 of the donors. An earlier analysis of several hundred of the donors called V segments functional above 56.7% productive rearrangements and segregating when the between-donor standard deviation exceeded 5%. A statistical classification framework was built for diagnosing cytomegalovirus status from the catalog of TCR beta chain sequences. In a later analysis, V and J genes were assigned by comparing TCR nucleotide sequences against IMGT/GENE-DB human TR gene sequences. In a later analysis, CDR3 sequences and most-parsimonious VDJ recombination scenarios were assigned using the TCRdist pipeline. In a later analysis, each TCR beta chain was defined by its CDR3 amino acid sequence together with its V-gene family, and reads lacking a unique V-gene family were excluded. To address suspected cross-contamination and a sequencing artifact, a later analysis removed around 590 highly shared, low-generation-probability nucleotide sequences. A later analysis calculated a clonal expansion index for each public chain from normalized within-repertoire ranks of inferred template counts. In a later analysis, generation probabilities were computed with a VDJ recombination model fitted to out-of-frame rearrangements, and the resulting probabilities were checked against IGoR. In a later analysis, hypergeometric tests were used to score TCR-TCR, TCR-HLA and TCR-CMV co-occurrence, with a repertoire-size bias correction applied to TCR pairs. A later analysis estimated false discovery rates by permuting HLA or CMV assignments 20 times. In a later analysis, co-occurring TCRs were grouped using DBSCAN, and TCRdist sequence similarity was added for clustering within HLA-allele-positive subsets. Repertoires with fewer than 30,000 or more than 120,000 public chains, plus five repertoires with anomalous nucleotide sharing, were excluded from co-occurrence clustering. As stored in TCRdb, this immuneACCESS dataset retains in-frame rearrangements with V and J assigned. A fraction of the clones does not appear; measured against another copy, unresolved V genes explain less than half of the discrepancy, and the remainder lacks a known reason. The V and J calls and clone size come from that table; D and trimming were worked out from the DNA. Here the sample has some 190,000 clones; around 76% occur a single time. The top ten clones comprise 2% to 3% of the sample.

The cohort consisted of some 670 healthy bone marrow donors. All cohort members were sampled while nominally healthy, although unrecorded immune exposures were likely present. The donor tested CMV seropositive, placing the donor among the 289 seropositive members of the cohort. Every donor gave a peripheral blood sample, and the peripheral blood mononuclear cells from that sample were used for TCR beta sequencing. The Qiagen DNeasy Blood Extraction Kit was used to extract genomic DNA from the blood cell samples. The CDR3 has 16 amino acids, counting the end cysteine and phenylalanine. Just CDR3 DNA is preserved here, 48 bases in frame from base 1. V ends up 4 bases short and J 6 bases short, with an unmatched junction base count of 10. CDR1 and CDR2 (WNHNN, SYGVQD) derive from the germline V gene (reference sequence). In the case of this clone: This clone's antigen is unknown. It has no much larger one-base neighbor in the sample; base qualities were not kept.

The chain is encoded by TRBV10-1 joined to TRBJ2-1, with 9 central nucleotides matching TRBD2. The sequenced sample consisted of PBMCs. This TCR was sampled from a woman aged 30 to 39 in good health and CMV-seropositive. The DNA sequence follows: TGCGCCAGCAGTGTTGACGGGACTAGCTTATCCAATGAGCAGTTCTTC. Its product reads: CASSVDGTSLSNEQFF.